Below, one T cell receptor (beta chain) is given with its context. The data originate from a study of blood T cell repertoires in COVID-19. V shed 2 bases, J shed 6 bases, and the junction held 5 bases outside the gene matches. The CDR3 extends over 15 amino acids. Germline V gives CDR1 SGHVS, CDR2 FNYEAQ. The repertoire was sequenced with immunoSEQ multiplex PCR; TCRdb's copy has only in-frame clones and lacks some. Among around 270,000 clones listed, roughly 90% were seen once. The sequenced sample was peripheral blood. V is TRBV7-6 and J is TRBJ2-7; 12 bases map to TRBD2. The receptor was derived from a man aged 25 to 40 with acute or convalescent COVID-19. CDR3 sequence reads: CASSLLAGGPGEQYF. DNA of the CDR3: TGTGCCAGCAGCTTACTAGCGGGAGGGCCTGGCGAGCAGTACTTC.